Listed below are T cell receptor beta chains from one sample, sequenced in a study of blood T cell repertoires in COVID-19. The protocol was immunoSEQ multiplex PCR, while the TCRdb copy is restricted to in-frame clones and leaves out a portion. The profile covers 72,000 or so clones, with around 90% appearing a single time and 0.77% taken by the ten largest. Sequenced material: peripheral blood. Every receptor here comes from an elderly woman with acute or convalescent COVID-19. Both conserved end residues are part of each CDR3. A D gene is named only where the DNA matches it firmly. Clone size appears in some rows only: once, few, many, or a class for an expanded clone.

cdr3_aa cdr3_nt d_call clone_size j_call v_call
CAISEEGTGNYGYTF TGTGCCATCAGTGAAGAGGGGACAGGGAACTATGGCTACACCTTC TRBD1 - TRBJ1-2 TRBV10-3
CASSQETVPSSYNSPLHF TGCGCCAGCAGCCAAGAGACAGTTCCGAGCTCCTATAATTCACCCCTCCACTTT - - TRBJ1-6 TRBV4-3
CASSSETGQETQYF TGTGCCAGCTCATCTGAGACAGGTCAAGAGACCCAGTACTTC - - TRBJ2-5 TRBV18
CASSPSEGTEAFF TGTGCCAGCTCACCCTCCGAGGGCACTGAAGCTTTCTTT - - TRBJ1-1 TRBV18
CASSLISGSYNEQFF TGTGCCAGCAGCTTGATTAGCGGGTCCTACAATGAGCAGTTCTTC TRBD2 few TRBJ2-1 TRBV7-2
CASSDLAGSPYNEQFF TGTGCCAGCAGTGACCTAGCGGGATCCCCCTACAATGAGCAGTTCTTC TRBD2 - TRBJ2-1 TRBV6-4
CASSYSLGQYNEQFF TGTGCCAGCAGTTACTCTCTGGGACAGTACAATGAGCAGTTCTTC TRBD1 - TRBJ2-1 TRBV6-5
CASSLGSAGGLDTQYF TGTGCCAGCAGCTTAGGTAGCGCAGGAGGGCTAGATACGCAGTATTTT - - TRBJ2-3 TRBV7-8
CASSQDWASSYEQYF TGCGCCAGCAGCCAAGATTGGGCAAGCTCCTACGAGCAGTACTTC - - TRBJ2-7 TRBV4-3
CASSETPYSNQPQHF TGTGCCAGCAGTGAAACGCCCTATAGCAATCAGCCCCAGCATTTT - - TRBJ1-5 TRBV6-1
CASSYSASGNTIYF TGTGCCAGCAGTTACTCGGCCTCTGGAAACACCATATATTTT - - TRBJ1-3 TRBV6-2/TRBV6-3
CASSLGLAGGPRTGELFF TGCGCCAGCAGCTTGGGGCTAGCGGGAGGCCCGAGGACCGGGGAGCTGTTTTTT TRBD2 - TRBJ2-2 TRBV5-1
CASSLTSANTGELFF TGCGCCAGCAGCTTGACTTCCGCGAACACCGGGGAGCTGTTTTTT - - TRBJ2-2 TRBV5-1
CASSLTSATDTQYF TGTGCCAGCAGCCTGACTAGTGCCACAGATACGCAGTATTTT - - TRBJ2-3 TRBV3-1/TRBV3-2
CASSSRGVGTDTQYF TGCGCCAGCAGCTCGCGGGGGGTTGGCACAGATACGCAGTATTTT TRBD2 - TRBJ2-3 TRBV5-1
CASSPTSGLYEQYF TGTGCCAGCAGTCCGACTAGCGGGTTATACGAGCAGTACTTC TRBD2 - TRBJ2-7 TRBV4-2
CASSLGAGLEQYF TGCGCCAGCAGCTTGGGTGCGGGACTCGAGCAGTACTTC - - TRBJ2-7 TRBV5-1
CASSFGTDSHEQFF TGCGCCAGCAGCTTCGGGACAGATAGCCATGAGCAGTTCTTC TRBD1 - TRBJ2-1 TRBV10-2
CASSLEAVETQYF TGTGCCAGCAGCTTGGAAGCTGTTGAGACCCAGTACTTC - - TRBJ2-5 TRBV5-6
CASSRGQGRGYTF TGTGCCAGCAGCAGGGGACAGGGCCGTGGCTACACCTTC TRBD1 - TRBJ1-2 TRBV11-1
CAISESAGQGSYEQYF TGTGCCATCAGTGAGTCAGCGGGACAGGGTTCCTACGAGCAGTACTTC TRBD1 - TRBJ2-7 TRBV10-3
CSARAETQYF TGCAGTGCTAGAGCGGAGACCCAGTACTTC - - TRBJ2-5 TRBV20-1
CASRLAGPNYEQYF TGTGCCAGCAGACTGGCGGGACCGAACTACGAGCAGTACTTC - - TRBJ2-7 TRBV7-8
CASRDRQGNTEAFF TGTGCCAGTAGAGATCGACAGGGGAACACTGAAGCTTTCTTT TRBD1 - TRBJ1-1 TRBV19
CASSKEGRFAFF TGTGCCAGCAGCAAAGAGGGGAGGTTTGCTTTCTTT - - TRBJ1-1 TRBV3-1/TRBV3-2
CASITARGNEQFF TGTGCCAGTATCACAGCGCGCGGGAATGAGCAGTTCTTC - few TRBJ2-1 TRBV19
CASSFRGGEKLFF TGTGCCAGCAGTTTCCGGGGGGGCGAAAAACTGTTTTTT - - TRBJ1-4 TRBV12-3/TRBV12-4
CASRAAGGAYNEQFF TGTGCCAGCAGAGCCGCGGGGGGGGCCTACAATGAGCAGTTCTTC TRBD2 few TRBJ2-1 TRBV2
CASKTGWDTEAFF TGTGCCAGCAAGACAGGGTGGGACACTGAAGCTTTCTTT TRBD1 - TRBJ1-1 TRBV6-5
CASSPGRGAYEQYF TGTGCCAGCTCACCAGGGAGGGGAGCGTACGAGCAGTACTTC TRBD2 - TRBJ2-7 TRBV18
CARRRTGVNYEQYF TGTGCCAGAAGGAGGACAGGGGTTAACTACGAGCAGTACTTC TRBD1 - TRBJ2-7 TRBV5-3
CASRVGGRSGNTIYF TGTGCCAGTAGAGTCGGGGGGCGAAGCGGAAACACCATATATTTT - - TRBJ1-3 TRBV19
CASSLALLAGGPGNEQFF TGTGCCAGCAGCTTGGCCTTGCTAGCGGGAGGGCCAGGCAATGAGCAGTTCTTC TRBD2 - TRBJ2-1 TRBV5-4
CASSYTGQGGLSNQPQHF TGTGCCAGCAGTTACACCGGCCAGGGTGGGTTAAGCAATCAGCCCCAGCATTTT - - TRBJ1-5 TRBV6-2/TRBV6-3
CASSQQGQGRSPLHF TGTGCCAGCAGCCAACAGGGACAGGGAAGATCACCCCTCCACTTT TRBD1 - TRBJ1-6 TRBV3-1/TRBV3-2
CASSSADRAEETQYF TGCGCCAGCAGCTCCGCCGACAGGGCCGAAGAGACCCAGTACTTC TRBD1 once TRBJ2-5 TRBV5-1
CATSTGRDRGSLGANVLTF TGTGCCACCAGCACAGGGAGGGACAGGGGTAGTCTGGGGGCCAACGTCCTGACTTTC TRBD1 few TRBJ2-6 TRBV15
CASSEGGRTNEKLFF TGTGCCAGCAGTGAGGGCGGGCGGACTAATGAAAAACTGTTTTTT - - TRBJ1-4 TRBV2
CASSSGVVNTIYF TGTGCCAGCAGTTCGGGGGTGGTAAACACCATATATTTT - - TRBJ1-3 TRBV2
CASSVRGRGGDTQYF TGTGCCAGCAGCGTCCGCGGGAGAGGGGGAGATACGCAGTATTTT - - TRBJ2-3 TRBV9
CASSPSGAGVVETQYF TGTGCCAGCAGCCCGAGTGGAGCGGGAGTTGTCGAGACCCAGTACTTC TRBD2 - TRBJ2-5 TRBV9
CASSQFAGPAEQYF TGTGCCAGCAGCCAATTTGCAGGGCCGGCCGAGCAGTACTTC - - TRBJ2-7 TRBV16
CASSRTRTGELFF TGTGCCAGCAGCCGGACTAGGACCGGGGAGCTGTTTTTT TRBD2 - TRBJ2-2 TRBV7-8
CASGDNNEQFF TGTGCCAGCGGGGACAACAATGAGCAGTTCTTC - - TRBJ2-1 TRBV7-3
CASSFGTGLTGNTIYF TGTGCCAGCAGCTTTGGGACAGGGCTCACTGGAAACACCATATATTTT TRBD1 - TRBJ1-3 TRBV7-2